These 12 T cell receptor beta chains came from one sample sequenced in a study of blood T cell repertoires in COVID-19. Assay used: immunoSEQ multiplex PCR; TCRdb lists only in-frame clones, some missing. The sample consists of 140,000 to 150,000 clones, over 75% of them appearing once. The source material was peripheral blood. The receptors were sampled from a man aged 70-80 years with acute or convalescent COVID-19.

The CDR3 loop reads CASSPGQARGETQYF. CDR3 coding DNA: TGTGCCAGCAGCCCCGGACAGGCCAGGGGAGAGACCCAGTACTTC. The chain recombines TRBV27 with TRBJ2-5; 7 bases fit TRBD1. J lost 4 bases, V lost 6 bases, and 11 bases had no gene match. Germline CDR1 and CDR2: MNHEY and SMNVEV (reference sequence). CDR3 length equals 15 residues.

This chain links TRBV5-4 with TRBJ2-7; D may be TRBD2 (5 bases). V lost 4 bases and J 5 bases, leaving 19 bases between the germline ends. Germline V gives CDR1 SGHNT, CDR2 YYREEE (reference sequence). This CDR3 spans 15 amino acids. The chain's CDR3 is CASSPGSSEVNEQYF. Here the CDR3 DNA reads TGTGCCAGCAGCCCTGGGAGCTCGGAGGTCAACGAGCAGTACTTC.

This sequence joins TRBV7-9 and TRBJ2-3, with TRBD2 as a possible D gene (6 bases). The CDR3 consists of 17 residues. The V end was cut by 1 base, the J end by 1 base, with 15 bases between. Germline V gives CDR1 SEHNR, CDR2 FQNEAQ (reference sequence). The CDR3 DNA reads TGTGCCAGCAGCTTAGTTCGGGGGATGGAGGGCACAGATACGCAGTATTTT. Protein product: CASSLVRGMEGTDTQYF.

V usage is TRBV6-5 and J usage is TRBJ1-3; D might be TRBD1 (6 bases). The germline gives CDR1 MNHEY, CDR2 SVGAGI. CDR3 length equals 14 residues. V was shortened by 6 bases and J by 2 bases, with 11 bases between the two germline ends. The CDR3: CASRSAGAGNTIYF. The CDR3 DNA follows: TGTGCCAGCAGATCCGCAGGGGCTGGAAACACCATATATTTT.

The chain carries TRBV5-1 and TRBJ1-3; 7 bases map to TRBD1. CDR1 is SGHRS, CDR2 YFSETQ, per germline. The CDR3 contains 15 residues. Trimming removed 4 bases from V and 2 bases from J; junction bases left unmatched: 6. The CDR3 region is CASSPGQAAGNTIYF. The CDR3 DNA follows: TGCGCCAGCAGCCCCGGACAGGCAGCTGGAAACACCATATATTTT.

This clone was picked up a small number of times. This chain joins TRBV4-1 and TRBJ1-5, with 10 nucleotides matching TRBD1. CDR1 MGHRA and CDR2 YSYEKL come from the germline V gene. The CDR3 runs to 14 residues. The ends lost 4 bases at V and 7 bases at J; junction bases unmatched: 4. CDR3 nucleotide sequence: TGCGCCAGCAGCCGAGGACAGGGGGAACAGCCCCAGCATTTT. It encodes CASSRGQGEQPQHF.

The V call is TRBV4-1, the J call TRBJ1-4, with TRBD1 matching 9 bases. Germline V gene sequence: CDR1 MGHRA, CDR2 YSYEKL. Germline trimming cut 0 bases from V and 6 bases from J; bases unmatched to any gene: 5. This CDR3 comprises 16 residues. CDR3 residues: CASSQETGGFYEKLFF. The CDR3 DNA reads TGCGCCAGCAGCCAAGAAACAGGGGGCTTCTATGAAAAACTGTTTTTT.

The chain joins TRBV5-1 to TRBJ1-4; TRBD1 might be the D (5 bases). Trimming removed 2 bases from V and 5 bases from J, with 10 bases in between. CDR3 length equals 14 residues. The germline V gene has CDR1 SGHRS and CDR2 YFSETQ. The CDR3 DNA reads TGCGCCAGCAGCTTTTGGGGGAGGAATGAAAAACTGTTTTTT. Translation: CASSFWGRNEKLFF. Using reference TRBV5-1 and TRBJ1-4 for the parts outside the CDR3, the full variable domain is KAGVTQTPRYLIKTRGQQVTLSCSPISGHRSVSWYQQTPGQGLQFLFEYFSETQRNKGNFPGRFSGRQFSNSRSEMNVSTLELGDSALYLCASSFWGRNEKLFFGSGTQLSVL.

In this sample, this clone turned up once. This sequence joins TRBV11-2 and TRBJ2-1; weak D call: TRBD2 (6 bases). This CDR3 region has 16 residues. CDR1 is SGHAT, CDR2 FQNNGV, per germline. The germline V and J ends were trimmed by 5 bases and 4 bases, with 18 bases remaining between them. The CDR3 DNA reads as TGTGCCAGCAGCCAACAACGGGGGACCCCTTACAATGAGCAGTTCTTC. Translation gives CASSQQRGTPYNEQFF.

The chain has TRBV3-1 (or the pseudogene TRBV3-2) and TRBJ1-6; maybe TRBD1 (5 bases). From germline, CDR1 is LGHDT and CDR2 YNNKEL (reference sequence). CDR3 length: 18 residues. V lost 0 bases and J 5 bases, leaving 17 bases between the germline ends. CDR3 in amino acids: CASSQEGEGPGNNSPLHF. The CDR3 DNA sequence: TGTGCCAGCAGCCAAGAGGGGGAGGGACCTGGAAATAATTCACCCCTCCACTTT.

The gene calls are TRBV7-2 and TRBJ2-5; no clear D. V was shortened by 0 bases and J by 5 bases, with 10 bases between the two germline ends. The CDR3 totals 14 residues. Germline values: CDR1 SGHTA, CDR2 FQGNSA. The CDR3 coding sequence is TGTGCCAGCAGCTTAGCACACCCCCAGGAGACCCAGTACTTC. Encoded protein: CASSLAHPQETQYF.

The chain recombines TRBV28 with TRBJ1-4, with a possible D match to TRBD1 (6 bases). The CDR3 contains 18 residues. The V end lost 3 bases, the J end lost 0 bases, and 17 bases lay between the germline ends. CDR1 and CDR2 (germline): MDHEN, SYDVKM. CDR3 loop: CASSLVQGDRATNEKLFF. Here the CDR3 DNA reads TGTGCCAGCAGTTTGGTACAGGGAGACCGAGCAACTAATGAAAAACTGTTTTTT.